This T cell receptor beta chain was identified during a study of control samples from healthy donors and cancer patients. This clone was seen a single time. The protocol was immunoSEQ multiplex PCR, while the TCRdb copy is restricted to in-frame clones and leaves out a portion. In the table there are over 100,000 clones, around nine tenths of which are singletons. The source material was blood. This clonotype originated in a man aged 35 to 55 in good health.

CDR3 residues: CASRDWDRALNTEAFF. Here the CDR3 DNA reads TGTGCCAGCAGGGATTGGGACAGGGCACTGAACACTGAAGCTTTCTTT. The rearrangement links TRBV2 to TRBJ1-1; 9 nucleotides line up with TRBD1. This CDR3 is 16 amino acids long. J gave up 0 bases and V 6 bases, and 8 bases lay outside the gene matches. From germline, CDR1 is SNHLY and CDR2 FYNNEI.